These 24 T cell receptor beta chains were all obtained from the same sample, sequenced in a study of shared clonotypes between healthy human individuals. TCRdb keeps only in-frame clones here, not all; method: immunoSEQ multiplex PCR. The repertoire holds approximately 1.4 million clones, 95% to 99% seen once, with roughly 0.45% in the top ten. Sequenced material: naive CD4+ T cells sorted from blood. Subset here: CD45RA+ positively selected. The source is a man aged 25 to 40 in good health.

The chain joins TRBV10-2 to TRBJ2-7, with D tentatively TRBD1 (5 bases). The CDR3 covers 15 residues. The V and J ends lost 7 bases and 0 bases respectively, with 16 bases between them. In germline, CDR1 is WSHSY, CDR2 SAAADI. Written as DNA, the CDR3 is TGCGCCAGCACCATCGACCAGGGAAGCTCCTACGAGCAGTACTTC. Translating gives CASTIDQGSSYEQYF.

The count of this clone is one. V is TRBV2 and J is TRBJ2-7; D gene unclear. Deletions cut 0 bases from V and 2 bases from J, with 8 bases between. Germline V gene data show CDR1 as SNHLY and CDR2 as FYNNEI. The length of the CDR3 is 14 residues. The CDR3 loop reads CASSEALRTYEQYF. The CDR3 DNA is TGTGCCAGCAGTGAAGCGCTCAGGACCTACGAGCAGTACTTC.

V is TRBV7-2 and J is TRBJ2-2, with D possibly being TRBD1 (6 bases). CDR1 SGHTA and CDR2 FQGNSA come from the germline V gene. The ends were cut back, 0 bases at V and 6 bases at J, with 11 bases in the middle. This CDR3 has 15 residues. CDR3 DNA sequence: TGTGCCAGCAGCTTAGCCAGGGCAGGGGCCGGGGAGCTGTTTTTT. Amino acids: CASSLARAGAGELFF.

J is TRBJ2-2 and V is TRBV5-4, with D tentatively TRBD2 (6 bases). With 3 bases removed from V and 6 bases from J, the gap between germline ends came to 15 bases. The CDR3 is 15 amino acids. Germline-derived CDR1 and CDR2 are SGHNT and YYREEE (reference sequence). The CDR3 reads CASSSARDSSGELFF. Here the CDR3 DNA reads TGTGCCAGCAGCTCCGCCCGGGACTCCTCCGGGGAGCTGTTTTTT.

This rearrangement joins TRBV28 to TRBJ2-2, with TRBD2 as a possible D gene (5 bases). The germline gives CDR1 MDHEN, CDR2 SYDVKM. V lost 7 bases and J lost 5, with 14 bases in between. CDR3 length: 14 amino acids. CDR3 amino acids: CASNRPGLTGELFF. CDR3 bases: TGTGCCAGCAACAGACCGGGGTTGACCGGGGAGCTGTTTTTT.

This sequence joins TRBV21-1 and TRBJ1-2. TRBV21-1 is listed as a pseudogene. The CDR3 length is 10 residues. The CDR3 nucleotides read TGTGCCAGCAAAGGGTCTGGCTACACCTTC. It yields the protein CASKGSGYTF.

About this clone: This sample includes further DNA sequences coding for the same CDR3. V and J are TRBV4-3 and TRBJ2-1; D is ambiguous. Germline CDR1 is LGHNA and CDR2 is YSLEER. Trimming took off 1 base at V and 4 bases at J, with 5 bases between the two ends. The CDR3 spans 13 residues. DNA for the CDR3: TGCGCCAGCAGCCAAGGACATTACAATGAGCAGTTCTTC. Translated: CASSQGHYNEQFF.

V gene TRBV2 combines with J gene TRBJ2-1; 12 bases are a match to TRBD2. Germline loops: CDR1 SNHLY, CDR2 FYNNEI. The CDR3 totals 15 residues. The trim removed 8 bases at V and 9 bases at J, leaving 11 bases unmatched. Here the CDR3 reads CASRTSGTQQGEQFF. In DNA, the CDR3 is TGTGCCAGCCGGACTAGCGGGACCCAACAGGGTGAGCAGTTCTTC.

Details on this clone: The sample has other DNA sequences that encode this CDR3 too. The chain recombines TRBV9 with TRBJ2-3; D call uncertain. Deletions cut 0 bases from V and 6 bases from J, with 8 bases between. Germline values: CDR1 SGDLS, CDR2 YYNGEE. The CDR3 extends over 13 amino acids. CDR3 residues: CASSVAPPDTQYF. For the CDR3, the DNA is TGTGCCAGCAGCGTAGCCCCGCCCGATACGCAGTATTTT.

The chain joins TRBV5-6 to TRBJ2-3; the D is unclear. The CDR3 contains 15 residues. The ends were cut back, 2 bases at V and 0 bases at J, with 10 bases in the middle. Germline loops: CDR1 SGHDT, CDR2 YYEEEE. For the CDR3, the DNA is TGTGCCAGCAGCTTTGGAGAGCCTAGCACAGATACGCAGTATTTT. It yields the protein CASSFGEPSTDTQYF.

This sequence joins TRBV11-2 and TRBJ2-7; D is ambiguous. Germline CDR1 SGHAT, CDR2 FQNNGV. Trimming took 3 bases from V and 0 from J, leaving 9 bases between them. This CDR3 contains 14 residues. The CDR3 DNA reads TGTGCCAGCAGCTTCGAATGGAGCTCCTACGAGCAGTACTTC. Protein sequence: CASSFEWSSYEQYF.

The chain carries TRBV27 and TRBJ2-2; 8 bases fit TRBD2. Germline V lookup: CDR1 MNHEY, CDR2 SMNVEV (reference sequence). CDR3 size: 16 residues. Trimming took 5 bases from V and 5 from J; bases not matched to a gene: 10. Here the CDR3 reads CASSHTGTRLTGELFF. In nucleotides, the CDR3 is TGTGCCAGCAGTCATACCGGGACTAGACTTACCGGGGAGCTGTTTTTT.

The V and J genes are TRBV19 and TRBJ1-2; D perhaps matches TRBD1 (5 bases). The CDR3 has 13 amino acids. The ends were cut back, 6 bases at V and 2 bases at J, with 10 bases in the middle. Per germline, CDR1 LNHDA and CDR2 SQIVND (reference sequence). The CDR3 loop reads CASRRRENYGYTF. In nucleotides, the CDR3 is TGTGCCAGTAGACGCAGGGAAAACTATGGCTACACCTTC.

The chain combines TRBV7-9 with TRBJ2-3; no definite D call. Trimming took off 5 bases at V and 7 bases at J, with 10 bases between the two ends. Germline CDR1 SEHNR, CDR2 FQNEAQ (reference sequence). The CDR3 sequence is 12 residues long. This chain's CDR3 is CASSNRSYTQYF. In DNA form, the CDR3 reads TGTGCCAGCAGCAACCGTTCTTATACGCAGTATTTT.

The chain recombines TRBV5-4 with TRBJ1-1; 7 bases are shared with TRBD1. Germline loops: CDR1 SGHNT, CDR2 YYREEE (reference sequence). The CDR3 is 15 amino acids. V trimming: 3 bases; J trimming: 1 base; junction bases outside the gene matches: 6. CDR3 region: CASSSDGTENTEAFF. The CDR3 DNA reads as TGTGCCAGCAGCTCTGACGGGACAGAGAACACTGAAGCTTTCTTT.

The chain combines TRBV29-1 with TRBJ1-1; D gene ambiguous. Germline loops: CDR1 SQVTM, CDR2 ANQGSEA. V lost 1 base to trimming and J lost 1 base, with 10 bases between them. The CDR3 runs 14 residues. CDR3 nucleotide sequence: TGCAGCGTTGAAGTATGGGCCGAGAACACTGAAGCTTTCTTT. Translation gives CSVEVWAENTEAFF. The full variable domain, rest sourced from reference TRBV29-1 and TRBJ1-1, is SAVISQKPSRDICQRGTSLTIQCQVDSQVTMMFWYRQQPGQSLTLIATANQGSEATYESGFVIDKFPISRPNLTFSTLTVSNMSPEDSSIYLCSVEVWAENTEAFFGQGTRLTVV.

The chain links TRBV5-4 to TRBJ2-1; TRBD2 matches 11 bases. The CDR3 loop spans 16 amino acids. V was pared by 4 bases and J by 4 bases, with 7 bases of the junction left unmatched. Germline-derived CDR1 and CDR2 are SGHNT and YYREEE (reference sequence). Here the CDR3 reads CASSPKTSGEYNEQFF. The CDR3 DNA follows: TGTGCCAGCAGCCCCAAGACTAGCGGGGAATACAATGAGCAGTTCTTC.

This clone was seen once. The genes are TRBV7-9 and TRBJ2-1, with D perhaps matching TRBD2 (5 bases). With 4 bases removed from V and 5 bases from J, the gap between germline ends came to 18 bases. The CDR3 runs 16 residues. CDR1 is SEHNR, CDR2 FQNEAQ, per germline (reference sequence). The chain's CDR3 is CASSSFGVGADNEQFF. The CDR3 DNA reads as TGTGCCAGCAGCTCATTCGGGGTGGGAGCTGACAATGAGCAGTTCTTC.

Comments on this clone: The identical CDR3 is also encoded by other nucleotide sequences in the sample. The DNA for the CDR3 is TGTGCCAGCAGTTTACAGGGAAACAATCAGCCCCAGCATTTT. Translated: CASSLQGNNQPQHF. The gene calls are TRBV28 and TRBJ1-5; D is perhaps TRBD1 (5 bases). The CDR3 totals 14 residues. V lost 2 bases to trimming and J lost 3 bases, with 8 bases between them. Germline CDR1 is MDHEN and CDR2 is SYDVKM.

The chain has TRBV6-5 and TRBJ2-1, with D possibly matching TRBD2 (5 bases). CDR3 length: 15 residues. The V gene's germline CDR1 is MNHEY and CDR2 SVGAGI. Deletions cut 5 bases from V and 2 bases from J, with 13 bases between. The CDR3 loop is CASSRLPGAYNEQFF. For the CDR3, the DNA is TGTGCCAGCAGTCGCCTCCCCGGGGCCTACAATGAGCAGTTCTTC.

Details on this clone: Different DNA sequences within this sample yield the same CDR3. The V and J genes are TRBV7-2 and TRBJ1-2; 7 nucleotides line up with TRBD1. This CDR3 spans 13 amino acids. Germline loops: CDR1 SGHTA, CDR2 FQGNSA. V shed 5 bases, J shed 4 bases, and the junction held 4 bases outside the gene matches. The DNA of the CDR3 is TGTGCCAGCAGCCCCCGGACAGGCTATGGCTACACCTTC. Its protein product is CASSPRTGYGYTF.

This clone was seen a single time. V and J are TRBV30 and TRBJ2-3; D unresolved. The V gene's germline CDR1 is GTSNPN and CDR2 SVGIG (reference sequence). The germline V and J ends were trimmed by 7 bases and 0 bases, with 11 bases remaining between them. The CDR3 is 13 residues long. CDR3: CASNLRSTDTQYF. The CDR3 nucleotides are TGTGCCTCGAATCTCCGAAGCACAGATACGCAGTATTTT.

The chain joins TRBV21-1 to TRBJ1-1. TRBV21-1 is classified as a pseudogene. The CDR3 is 18 residues long. The CDR3 DNA reads TGTGCCAGCAGCATAGGAGCACTTAACGAGGGGATGAACACTGAAGCTTTCTTT. Translated, it gives CASSIGALNEGMNTEAFF.

This chain uses TRBV28 with TRBJ1-5, with TRBD1 as a possible D gene (5 bases). Trimming took 8 bases from V and 5 from J, leaving 19 bases between them. The CDR3 has 15 amino acids. CDR1 and CDR2 (germline): MDHEN, SYDVKM. CDR3 region: CASCRGGRGDQPQHF. Here the CDR3 DNA reads TGTGCCAGCTGTCGTGGAGGAAGAGGGGATCAGCCCCAGCATTTT.